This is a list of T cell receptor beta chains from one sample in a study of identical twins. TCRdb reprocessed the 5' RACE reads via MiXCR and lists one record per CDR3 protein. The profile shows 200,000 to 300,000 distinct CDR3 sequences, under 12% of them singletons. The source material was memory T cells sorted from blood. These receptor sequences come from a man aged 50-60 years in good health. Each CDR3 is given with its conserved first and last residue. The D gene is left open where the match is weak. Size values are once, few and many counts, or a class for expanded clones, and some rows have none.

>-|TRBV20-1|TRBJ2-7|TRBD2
CSASTSGYEQYF
TGCAGTGCTAGTACTAGCGGCTACGAGCAGTACTTC
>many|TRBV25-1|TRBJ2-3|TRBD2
CASSGLAGGPSTDTQYF
TGTGCCAGCAGTGGCCTAGCGGGAGGGCCCAGCACAGATACGCAGTATTTT
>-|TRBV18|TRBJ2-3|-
CASSPPVRYSTDTQYF
TGTGCCAGCTCACCACCGGTCAGGTATTCCACAGATACGCAGTATTTT
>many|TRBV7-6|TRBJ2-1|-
CASSFRDNQGEQFF
TGTGCCAGCAGCTTCCGGGACAATCAAGGGGAGCAGTTCTTC
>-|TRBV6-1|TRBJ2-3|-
CASSERGGTVPHTQYF
TGTGCCAGCAGTGAAAGGGGGGGGACGGTTCCTCATACGCAGTATTTT
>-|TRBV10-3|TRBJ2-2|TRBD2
CAIAGTSGIEYTGELFF
TGTGCCATTGCCGGGACTAGCGGGATAGAGTACACCGGGGAGCTGTTTTTT
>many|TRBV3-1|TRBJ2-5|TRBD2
CASNERGGTETQYF
TGTGCCAGCAATGAGCGGGGGGGTACAGAGACCCAGTACTTC
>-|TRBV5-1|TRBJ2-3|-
CASRNGQLADTQYF
TGCGCCAGCCGGAACGGACAGCTCGCAGATACGCAGTATTTT
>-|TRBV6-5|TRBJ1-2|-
CASSSSGTATLYGYTF
TGTGCCAGCAGTTCCTCCGGGACGGCCACCCTCTATGGCTACACCTTC
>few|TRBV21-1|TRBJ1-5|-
CASSKLRWTGKGSQPQHF
TGTGCCAGCAGCAAATTGCGGTGGACAGGGAAGGGATCTCAGCCCCAGCATTTT
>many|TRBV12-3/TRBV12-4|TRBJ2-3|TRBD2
CASSLRTSGTDTQYF
TGTGCCAGCAGTTTAAGGACTAGCGGGACAGATACGCAGTATTTT
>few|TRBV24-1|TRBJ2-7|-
CATSDSRTARPGEQYF
TGTGCCACCAGTGATTCCCGGACAGCGAGGCCAGGAGAGCAGTACTTC
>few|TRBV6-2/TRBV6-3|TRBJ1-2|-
CASSPRGGGNYGYTF
TGTGCCAGCAGCCCCCGTGGAGGGGGAAACTATGGCTACACCTTC
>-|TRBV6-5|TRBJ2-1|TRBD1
CASSYRDRVFNEQFF
TGTGCCAGCAGTTACAGGGACAGGGTATTCAATGAGCAGTTCTTC
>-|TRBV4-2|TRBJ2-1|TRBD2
CASSHHYLTSGVYNEQFF
TGTGCCAGCAGCCACCACTATTTAACTAGCGGGGTTTACAATGAGCAGTTCTTC
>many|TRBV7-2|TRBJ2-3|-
CASRPTGDTQYF
TGTGCCAGCAGACCAACAGGAGATACGCAGTATTTT
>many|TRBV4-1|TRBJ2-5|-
CASRKGSPGSQETQYF
TGCGCCAGCAGGAAAGGCAGCCCGGGTTCTCAAGAGACCCAGTACTTC
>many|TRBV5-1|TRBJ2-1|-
CASSLGASYNEQFF
TGCGCCAGCAGCTTGGGGGCCTCCTACAATGAGCAGTTCTTC
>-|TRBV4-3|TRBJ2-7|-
CASSQDRAYYEQYF
TGCGCCAGCAGCCAAGACAGGGCCTACTACGAGCAGTACTTC
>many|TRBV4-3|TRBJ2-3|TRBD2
CASSQDLAGGPGDTQYF
TGCGCCAGCAGCCAAGATTTGGCGGGGGGGCCTGGTGATACGCAGTATTTT
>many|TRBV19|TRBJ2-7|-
CASSASGGGGEQYF
TGTGCCAGTAGTGCCTCCGGGGGTGGTGGCGAGCAGTACTTC
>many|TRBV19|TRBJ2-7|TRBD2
CASSPGLAETYEQYF
TGTGCCAGTAGTCCGGGACTAGCGGAAACCTACGAGCAGTACTTC
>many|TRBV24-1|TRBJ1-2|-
CATSDPHSRYGYTF
TGTGCCACCAGTGATCCTCACTCCCGTTATGGCTACACCTTC
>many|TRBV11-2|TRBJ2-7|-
CASSLSPRMNEQYF
TGTGCCAGCAGCTTATCTCCCCGAATGAACGAGCAGTACTTC
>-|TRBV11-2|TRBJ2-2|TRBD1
CASSISTGTGVAGELFF
TGTGCCAGCAGCATTAGCACCGGGACAGGGGTAGCCGGGGAGCTGTTTTTT
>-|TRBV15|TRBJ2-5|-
CATSRLWDARETQYF
TGTGCCACCAGCAGACTATGGGACGCACGGGAGACCCAGTACTTC
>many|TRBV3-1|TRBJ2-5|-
CASSQDHTGALQETQYF
TGTGCCAGCAGCCAAGACCACACGGGGGCCCTACAAGAGACCCAGTACTTC
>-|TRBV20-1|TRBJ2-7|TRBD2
CSAIAGGNSYEQYF
TGCAGTGCCATAGCGGGAGGCAACTCCTACGAGCAGTACTTC
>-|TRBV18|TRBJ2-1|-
CASTDVIPGEQFF
TGTGCCAGCACAGACGTGATTCCAGGGGAGCAGTTCTTC
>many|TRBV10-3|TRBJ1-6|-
CAISEGTSNSPLHF
TGTGCCATCAGTGAAGGGACATCGAATTCACCCCTCCACTTT